This TCR beta chain was recorded in a study of a mutant IDH1 vaccine in newly diagnosed glioma. Overall study context: Patients were started on vaccination 4-6 weeks after radiotherapy alone, or with temozolomide cycles. Pretreatment consisted of radiotherapy, temozolomide, or both, with most receiving both. Study-level points and caveats: Vaccination induced immune responses in 93.3% of patients. With respect to changes in top peripheral T cell clonotypes, pseudoprogression seemed unrelated.

Time point specified: week 35, safety follow-up. Each dose of the vaccine consisted of 300 ug of mutant IDH1 20-mer peptide, with topical imiquimod. In germline, CDR1 is SGHNT, CDR2 YYREEE (reference sequence). Trimming cost V 4 bases and J 5 bases; bases outside gene matches: 4. CDR3 length equals 13 residues. Sequencing used immunoSEQ multiplex PCR; TCRdb keeps in-frame clones, though not all of them. The sample contains tens of thousands of clones, around 84% of which appear only once. A note on this clone: What it binds is unknown.

This specimen was PBMCs, taken from a glioma patient whose treatment included an IDH1 peptide vaccine. This sequence joins TRBV5-4 and TRBJ2-7; 9 bases fit TRBD1. The sequence was obtained from a man younger than 40 with glioma. CDR3 DNA: TGTGCCAGCAGCCCCCGGGACAGGGACGAGCAGTACTTC. Translation gives CASSPRDRDEQYF.